The 20 T cell receptor beta chains below all came from one sample that was sequenced in a study of T cell repertoires in cytomegalovirus infection. These TCRs are of unknown antigen specificity. TCRdb called the reads again in MiXCR, with one record for every CDR3 protein. The top ten hold 11% to 15% of the sample, which has about 920,000 distinct CDR3 sequences, around 31% seen once. The sequencing here drew on cultured CD8+ T cells from PBMCs, taken from culture after CMV antigen stimulation. Receptors were obtained from a human donor in good health (CMV status not recorded). Some clones in this sample may be carry-over from other donors' samples.

This rearrangement joins TRBV7-6 to TRBJ2-1; 9 bases fit TRBD1. The CDR3 is 15 amino acids. The germline V gene has CDR1 SGHVS and CDR2 FNYEAQ. The junction had 10 bases not matched to a gene; V was cut back by 5 bases and J by 8 bases. The CDR3 protein is CASSITGGASDEQFF. The CDR3 region has the DNA TGTGCCAGCAGCATTACAGGGGGCGCCTCGGATGAGCAGTTCTTC.

This clonotype was recorded many times. The V call is TRBV7-9, the J call TRBJ2-5, with D perhaps TRBD1 (5 bases). Trimming stripped 6 bases from V and 4 bases from J, with 12 bases between. The CDR3 totals 13 residues. Germline V gene sequence: CDR1 SEHNR, CDR2 FQNEAQ (reference sequence). CDR3: CASRKGALETQYF. The CDR3 bases are TGTGCCAGCAGGAAAGGGGCCCTAGAGACCCAGTACTTC. Filled out from reference TRBV7-9 and TRBJ2-5, the complete variable domain reads DTGVSQNPRHKITKRGQNVTFRCDPISEHNRLYWYRQTLGQGPEFLTYFQNEAQLEKSRLLSDRFSAERPKGSFSTLEIQRTEQGDSAMYLCASRKGALETQYFGPGTRLLVL.

V is TRBV10-2 and J is TRBJ2-7, with D possibly matching TRBD1 (5 bases). The CDR3 runs 13 residues. Per germline, CDR1 WSHSY and CDR2 SAAADI. The CDR3 DNA follows: TGCGTCAGTCGAGGACAACAGTTCTACGAGCAGTACGTC. Translated: CVSRGQQFYEQYV.

This clonotype was seen a handful of times. The genes are TRBV12-3 or TRBV12-4 and TRBJ2-5; D call uncertain. Trimming took 5 bases from V and 5 from J, leaving 12 bases between them. The CDR3 totals 13 residues. CDR3 bases: TGTGCCAGCAGTCCGACGGGCTGGGAGACCCAGTACTTC. As protein: CASSPTGWETQYF.

This sequence joins TRBV6-1 and TRBJ1-5, with 10 bases aligning to TRBD1. The V and J ends lost 7 bases and 3 bases, in that order; junction bases with no gene match: 6. Germline loops: CDR1 MNHNS, CDR2 SASEGT. CDR3 length: 15 amino acids. The CDR3 DNA reads as TGTGCCAGCAAGATGGGACAGGGGAACAATCAGCCCCAGCATTTT. It codes for CASKMGQGNNQPQHF.

The genes are TRBV28 and TRBJ2-7, with D perhaps TRBD1 (6 bases). V was cut by 5 bases and J by 2 bases, with 10 bases left in between. The CDR3 runs to 13 residues. Germline loops: CDR1 MDHEN, CDR2 SYDVKM. CDR3 sequence: CASSGRTAYEQYV. The CDR3 coding sequence is TGTGCCAGCAGTGGCAGGACAGCCTACGAGCAGTACGTC.

This clonotype has only a few counts. The chain recombines TRBV19 with TRBJ2-1; D might be TRBD1 (6 bases). The CDR3 runs to 14 residues. Germline-derived CDR1 and CDR2 are LNHDA and SQIVND (reference sequence). V was trimmed by 5 bases and J by 4 bases, leaving 12 bases between them. The DNA of the CDR3 is TGTGCCAGTAGTCCATGGACAGAGTACAATGAGCAGTTCTTC. It is translated as CASSPWTEYNEQFF.

The genes are TRBV12-5 and TRBJ2-1; 10 nucleotides line up with TRBD2. The CDR3 spans 14 residues. Unmatched junction bases numbered 4, after V lost 5 bases and J lost 6 bases. The germline gives CDR1 LGHNT, CDR2 FRNRAP. CDR3 DNA sequence: TGTGCTAGTGGTCGGGGACTAGCGCCCAATGAGCAGTTCTTC. It yields the protein CASGRGLAPNEQFF.

This clonotype occurred many times. The rearrangement joins TRBV6-1 to TRBJ2-5; a possible D gene is TRBD1 (6 bases). The CDR3 loop spans 15 amino acids. The V end was cut by 7 bases, the J end by 3 bases, with 18 bases between. Germline CDR1 is MNHNS and CDR2 is SASEGT. The CDR3 region has the DNA TGTGCCAGCATCCTAAAAGGGACACTAGAAGAGACCCAGTACTTC. The encoded protein is CASILKGTLEETQYF.

This clonotype has at least ten counts. The rearrangement joins TRBV12-3 or TRBV12-4 to TRBJ1-2; 7 nucleotides line up with TRBD1. CDR3 size: 15 residues. The trim removed 6 bases at V and 6 bases at J, leaving 13 bases unmatched. CDR3 DNA sequence: TGTGCCAGCAGCTGGACAGGCGGCGCGGGTAATGGCTACACCTTC. Protein product: CASSWTGGAGNGYTF.

Only a few counts were recorded for this clonotype. The chain uses TRBV4-2 and TRBJ1-1; no clear D. Germline CDR1 LGHNA, CDR2 YNFKEQ. The V end lost 6 bases, the J end lost 3 bases, and 17 bases lay between the germline ends. This CDR3 has 15 amino acids. CDR3 DNA: TGTGCCAGCAGAACGACACCGGCGTGGGACACTGAAGCTTTCTTT. Its translation: CASRTTPAWDTEAFF.

The rearrangement joins TRBV27 to TRBJ2-1, with no clear D. Germline V gene lookup returns CDR1 MNHEY and CDR2 SMNVEV (reference sequence). Deletions cut 2 bases from V and 2 bases from J, with 13 bases between. This CDR3 has 16 residues. CDR3 region: CASSLVSDIPYNEQFF. The CDR3 DNA is TGTGCCAGCAGTTTAGTATCCGACATCCCCTACAATGAGCAGTTCTTC.

This chain joins TRBV28 and TRBJ2-3; tentatively, D is TRBD1 (6 bases). Germline lookup yields CDR1 MDHEN and CDR2 SYDVKM. V lost 1 base and J lost 0, with 8 bases in between. The CDR3 covers 15 residues. CDR3 residues: CASSLSQGSTDTQYF. The DNA for the CDR3 is TGTGCCAGCAGTTTATCTCAGGGGAGCACAGATACGCAGTATTTT. Complete variable domain (other parts from reference TRBV28 and TRBJ2-3): DVKVTQSSRYLVKRTGEKVFLECVQDMDHENMFWYRQDPGLGLRLIYFSYDVKMKEKGDIPEGYSVSREKKERFSLILESASTNQTSMYLCASSLSQGSTDTQYFGPGTRLTVL.

As regards this clonotype: A much larger clone lies a single base off, so this may be a read error. The CDR3 DNA reads as TGTGCCAGGAGCTCACCCTCTAGTCTAGACCGCCCTCTGGAGCAGTTCTTC. As protein: CARSSPSSLDRPLEQFF. The gene calls are TRBV7-2 and TRBJ2-1, with D unclear. The CDR3 is 17 amino acids. The germline V gene has CDR1 SGHTA and CDR2 FQGNSA.

A few counts support this clonotype. The rearrangement joins TRBV12-5 to TRBJ2-7; D uncertain. There are 12 residues in the CDR3. Germline assignment: CDR1 LGHNT and CDR2 FRNRAP. V gave up 3 bases and J gave up 2 bases, with 5 bases separating them. The CDR3 sequence is CASGFGPYEQYF. In DNA form, the CDR3 reads TGTGCTAGTGGTTTTGGACCCTACGAGCAGTACTTC.

The genes are TRBV2 and TRBJ2-7; D is unresolved. CDR3 size: 14 residues. In germline, CDR1 is SNHLY, CDR2 FYNNEI. V shed 1 base and J shed 4 bases, with 11 bases lying between them. CDR3 sequence reads: CASSEGHDHYEQYV. The CDR3 bases are TGTGCCAGCAGTGAAGGACACGATCATTACGAGCAGTACGTC.

This rearrangement joins TRBV20-1 to TRBJ2-7; D gene unclear. The germline gives CDR1 DFQATT, CDR2 SNEGSKA (reference sequence). This CDR3 comprises 8 residues. The CDR3 DNA reads as TGCAGTGCTTCGAACGGAGACGTC. It yields the protein CSASNGDV.

The rearrangement uses TRBV20-1 and TRBJ1-2; D uncertain. This CDR3 contains 16 residues. From germline, CDR1 is DFQATT and CDR2 SNEGSKA (reference sequence). V shed 0 bases and J shed 0 bases, with 14 bases lying between them. The CDR3, as DNA: TGCAGTGCTAGAGATCTCCGTACAGTAACTAACTATGGCTACACCTTC. Encoded protein: CSARDLRTVTNYGYTF.

This clonotype appeared a single time. The rearrangement uses TRBV27 and TRBJ1-3, with D possibly matching TRBD1 (5 bases). V shed 8 bases and J shed 0 bases, with 17 bases lying between them. Germline V CDR1 and CDR2: MNHEY, SMNVEV (reference sequence). The CDR3 is made up of 16 amino acids. The CDR3: CASALRGQNSGNTIYF. CDR3 coding DNA: TGTGCCAGCGCGCTCCGGGGCCAAAACTCTGGAAACACCATATATTTT.

This chain joins TRBV6-1 and TRBJ2-3, with TRBD1 identical over 7 bases. J gave up 2 bases and V 6 bases, and 17 bases lay outside the gene matches. Germline V gene data show CDR1 as MNHNS and CDR2 as SASEGT. The CDR3 sequence is 18 residues long. In DNA form, the CDR3 reads TGTGCCAGCAGATTTTCACCTTACAGGGGCGACAACACAGATACGCAGTATTTT. Translation: CASRFSPYRGDNTDTQYF.